This TCR beta chain originates from a study of OX40 agonist ivuxolimab in advanced cancers. Assay: immunoSEQ multiplex PCR; the TCRdb copy retains only in-frame clones and omits some. The sample comprises about 60,000 clones, around 90% of which are singletons, and under 20% rests with the top ten. Remarks on this clone: Antigen specificity is unknown.

The CDR3 totals 15 residues. Germline-derived CDR1 and CDR2 are KGHSH and LQKENI. The V and J ends lost 6 bases and 0 bases, in that order; junction bases with no gene match: 6. Study-level findings and limits: Compared with others, partial responders at 0.1-3.0 mg/kg displayed clonal expansion among the lowest. On average, CD8+ T cells showed a greater number of expanded clones than CD4+.

The sequence was obtained from an adult with an advanced solid tumor such as melanoma, head and neck, liver or kidney cancer. The specimen was CD4+ or CD8+ T cells sorted from blood, collected in a trial of the OX40 agonist ivuxolimab. V is TRBV18 and J is TRBJ2-3, with 7 bases identical to TRBD1. CDR3 amino acids: CASSPTGASTDTQYF. The CDR3 coding sequence is TGTGCCAGCTCGCCCACAGGGGCTAGCACAGATACGCAGTATTTT.